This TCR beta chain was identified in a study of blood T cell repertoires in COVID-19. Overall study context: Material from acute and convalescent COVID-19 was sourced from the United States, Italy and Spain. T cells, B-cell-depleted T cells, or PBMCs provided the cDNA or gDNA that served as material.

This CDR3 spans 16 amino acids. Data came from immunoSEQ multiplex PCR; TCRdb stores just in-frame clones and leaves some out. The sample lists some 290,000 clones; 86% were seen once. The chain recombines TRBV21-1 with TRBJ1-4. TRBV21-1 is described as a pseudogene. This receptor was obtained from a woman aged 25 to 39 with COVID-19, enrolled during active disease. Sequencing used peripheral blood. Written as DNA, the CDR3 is TGTGCCAGCAGCAACCCCGCCAGGGAGGGGAGTGAAAAACTGTTTTTT. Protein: CASSNPAREGSEKLFF.